This TCR beta chain was identified during a study of cytomegalovirus exposure and HLA in healthy donors. The donors were part of the 120-subject validation cohort, which stood apart from the roughly 700-subject first cohort. The J segment lost 9 bases and the V segment lost 5 bases, leaving 11 bases of the junction unmatched. Germline V CDR1 and CDR2: SGHTA, FQGTGA. The CDR3 sequence is 16 residues long. Clones were read by immunoSEQ multiplex PCR, and TCRdb kept only the in-frame ones, dropping some. The sample includes under 200,000 clones, approximately 96% of them seen just once. The chain carries TRBV7-3 and TRBJ2-1; 12 nucleotides agree with TRBD1. The clonotype originates from a woman under 30 in good health and CMV-seronegative. Sequenced: PBMCs. The CDR3 is CASSRAPGQGAGEQFF. The CDR3 coding sequence is TGTGCCAGCAGCCGAGCACCGGGACAGGGGGCAGGTGAGCAGTTCTTC.